Here is one T cell receptor (beta chain) with its context. Its specificity is unknown. This entry is derived from a study of identical twins. The study, taken as a whole, reports: Among beta out-of-frame sequences, excess sharing between twins appeared weaker.

One entry per CDR3 protein, called by TCRdb with MiXCR from the 5' RACE reads. The table has approximately 94,000 distinct CDR3 sequences, 4.5% to 6.5% seen once. CDR1 is SGHVS, CDR2 FQNEAQ, per germline. CDR3 length: 17 amino acids. The ends lost 4 bases at V and 7 bases at J; junction bases unmatched: 13. The specimen sequenced was memory T cells sorted from blood. This chain links TRBV7-8 with TRBJ2-7, with 13 positions matching TRBD2. The TCR was taken from a woman aged 50 to 65 in good health. The CDR3 sequence is CASSSTILAGGLGEQYF. DNA for the CDR3: TGTGCCAGCAGCTCAACAATACTAGCGGGAGGGCTTGGGGAGCAGTACTTC.